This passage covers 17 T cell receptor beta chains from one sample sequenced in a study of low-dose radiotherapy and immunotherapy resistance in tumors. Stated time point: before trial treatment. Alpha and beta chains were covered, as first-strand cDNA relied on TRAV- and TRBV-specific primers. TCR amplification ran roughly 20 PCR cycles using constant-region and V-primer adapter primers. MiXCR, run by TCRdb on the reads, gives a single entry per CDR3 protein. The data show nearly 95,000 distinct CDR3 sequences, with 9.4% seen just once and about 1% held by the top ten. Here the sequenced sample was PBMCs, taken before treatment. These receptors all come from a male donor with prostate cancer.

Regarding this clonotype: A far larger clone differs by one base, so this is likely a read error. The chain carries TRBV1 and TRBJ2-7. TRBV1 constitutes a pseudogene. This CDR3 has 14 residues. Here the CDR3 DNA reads TGCGCCAGCAGCCTGGCAAGTACGGCCTACGAGCAGTACTTC. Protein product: CASSLASTAYEQYF.

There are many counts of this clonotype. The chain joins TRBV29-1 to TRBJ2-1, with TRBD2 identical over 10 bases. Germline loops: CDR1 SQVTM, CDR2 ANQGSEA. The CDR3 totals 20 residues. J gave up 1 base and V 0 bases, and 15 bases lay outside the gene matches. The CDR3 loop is CSVEDLGFLLAGMSYNEQFF. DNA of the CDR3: TGCAGCGTTGAAGATCTTGGGTTCCTACTAGCGGGAATGTCCTACAATGAGCAGTTCTTC.

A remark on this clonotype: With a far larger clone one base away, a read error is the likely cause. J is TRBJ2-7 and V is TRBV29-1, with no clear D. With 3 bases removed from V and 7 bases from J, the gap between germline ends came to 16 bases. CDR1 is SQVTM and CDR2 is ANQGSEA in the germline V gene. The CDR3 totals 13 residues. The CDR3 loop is CSVDAPGDNEQYF. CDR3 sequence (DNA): TGCAGCGTTGATGCTCCAGGCGACAATGAGCAGTACTTC.

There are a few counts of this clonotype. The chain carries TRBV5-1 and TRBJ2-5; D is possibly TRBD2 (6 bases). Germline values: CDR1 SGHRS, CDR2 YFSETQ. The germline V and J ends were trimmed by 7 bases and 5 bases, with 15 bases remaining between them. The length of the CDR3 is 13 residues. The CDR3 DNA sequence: TGCGCCAGCTCCCGGGAGTTTGGGGAGACCCAGTACTTC. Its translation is CASSREFGETQYF.

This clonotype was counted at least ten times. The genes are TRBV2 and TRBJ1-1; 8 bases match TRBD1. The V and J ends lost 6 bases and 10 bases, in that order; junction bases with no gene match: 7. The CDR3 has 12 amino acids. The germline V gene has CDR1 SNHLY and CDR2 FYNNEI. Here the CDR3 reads CASREDRERAFF. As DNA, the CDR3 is TGTGCCAGCAGAGAGGACAGGGAGCGAGCTTTCTTT.

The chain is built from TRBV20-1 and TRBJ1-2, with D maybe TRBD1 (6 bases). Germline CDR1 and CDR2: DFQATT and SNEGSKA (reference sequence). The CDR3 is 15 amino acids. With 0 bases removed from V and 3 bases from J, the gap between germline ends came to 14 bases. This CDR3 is CSARDEAQGYYGYTF. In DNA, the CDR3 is TGCAGTGCTAGAGACGAAGCCCAGGGGTACTATGGCTACACCTTC.

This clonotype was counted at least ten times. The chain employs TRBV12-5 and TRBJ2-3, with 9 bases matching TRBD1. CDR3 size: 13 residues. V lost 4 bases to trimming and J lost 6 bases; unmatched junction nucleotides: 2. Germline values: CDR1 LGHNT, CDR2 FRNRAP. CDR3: CASGWTGVDTQYF. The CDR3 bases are TGTGCTAGTGGTTGGACAGGGGTGGATACGCAGTATTTT.

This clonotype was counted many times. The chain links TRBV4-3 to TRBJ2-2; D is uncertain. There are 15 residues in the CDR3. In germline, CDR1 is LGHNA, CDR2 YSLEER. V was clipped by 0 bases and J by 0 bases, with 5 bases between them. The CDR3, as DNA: TGCGCCAGCAGCCAAGAAACGGCGAACACCGGGGAGCTGTTTTTT. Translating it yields CASSQETANTGELFF.

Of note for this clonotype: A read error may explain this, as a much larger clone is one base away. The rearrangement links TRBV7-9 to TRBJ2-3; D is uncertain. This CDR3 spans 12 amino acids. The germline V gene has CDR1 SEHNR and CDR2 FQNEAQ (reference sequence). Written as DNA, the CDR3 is TGTGCCGGCAGCCTAGACGAATATACGCAGTATTTT. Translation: CAGSLDEYTQYF.

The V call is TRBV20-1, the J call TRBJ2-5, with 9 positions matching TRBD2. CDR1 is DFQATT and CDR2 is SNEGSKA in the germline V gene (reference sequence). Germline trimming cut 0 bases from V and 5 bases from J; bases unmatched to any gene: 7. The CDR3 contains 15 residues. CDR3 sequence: CSAREGSGSSETQYF. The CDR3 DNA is TGCAGTGCTAGAGAGGGTAGCGGGAGTTCTGAGACCCAGTACTTC.

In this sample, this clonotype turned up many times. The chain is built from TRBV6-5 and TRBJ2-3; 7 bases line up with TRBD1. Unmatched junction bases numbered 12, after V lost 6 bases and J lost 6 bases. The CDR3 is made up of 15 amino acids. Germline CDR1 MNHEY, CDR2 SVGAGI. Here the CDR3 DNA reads TGTGCCAGCAGCTCCCCGGGAAGGGGGCCCGATACGCAGTATTTT. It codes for CASSSPGRGPDTQYF.

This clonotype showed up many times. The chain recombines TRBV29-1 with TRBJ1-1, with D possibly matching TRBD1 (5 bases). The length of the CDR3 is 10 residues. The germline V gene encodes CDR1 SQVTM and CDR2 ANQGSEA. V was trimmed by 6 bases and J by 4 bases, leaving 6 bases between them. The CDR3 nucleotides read TGCAGCGTGGGGGGCACTGAAGCTTTCTTT. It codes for CSVGGTEAFF.

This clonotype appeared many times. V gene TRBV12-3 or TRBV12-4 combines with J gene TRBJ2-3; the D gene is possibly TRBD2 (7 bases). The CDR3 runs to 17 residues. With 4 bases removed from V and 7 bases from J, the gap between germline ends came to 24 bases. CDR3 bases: TGTGCCAGCAGTTCCATTTTTGGCGGGGGCCATCAGAATACGCAGTATTTT. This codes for CASSSIFGGGHQNTQYF.

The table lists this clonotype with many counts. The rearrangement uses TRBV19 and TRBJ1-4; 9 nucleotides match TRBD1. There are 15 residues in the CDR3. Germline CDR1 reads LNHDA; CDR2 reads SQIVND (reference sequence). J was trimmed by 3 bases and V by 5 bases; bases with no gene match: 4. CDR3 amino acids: CASSVQGASNEKLFF. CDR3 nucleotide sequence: TGTGCCAGTAGTGTACAGGGGGCGTCTAATGAAAAACTGTTTTTT.

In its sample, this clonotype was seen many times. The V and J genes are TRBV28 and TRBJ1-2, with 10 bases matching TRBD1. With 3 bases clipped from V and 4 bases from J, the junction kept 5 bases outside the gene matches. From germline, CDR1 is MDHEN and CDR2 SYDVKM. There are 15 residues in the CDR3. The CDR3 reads CASSLTGGRLYGYTF. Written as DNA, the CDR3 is TGTGCCAGCAGTTTGACAGGGGGCCGGCTCTATGGCTACACCTTC.

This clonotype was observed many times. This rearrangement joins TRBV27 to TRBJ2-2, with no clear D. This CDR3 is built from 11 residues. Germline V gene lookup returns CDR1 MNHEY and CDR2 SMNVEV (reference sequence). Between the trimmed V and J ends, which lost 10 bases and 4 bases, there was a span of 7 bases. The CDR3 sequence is CANRGTGELFF. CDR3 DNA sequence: TGTGCCAACCGCGGCACCGGGGAGCTGTTTTTT.

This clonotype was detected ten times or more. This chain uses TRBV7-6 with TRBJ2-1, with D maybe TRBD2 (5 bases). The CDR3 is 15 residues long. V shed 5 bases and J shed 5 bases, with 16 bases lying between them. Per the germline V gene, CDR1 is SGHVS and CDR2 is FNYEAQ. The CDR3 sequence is CASSIVAGINNEQFF. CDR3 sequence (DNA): TGTGCCAGCAGCATCGTTGCCGGGATAAACAATGAGCAGTTCTTC.